The rows below give T cell receptor beta chains drawn from one sample of a study of PD-1 blockade in classical Hodgkin lymphoma. The assay was immunoSEQ multiplex PCR, and TCRdb's table has in-frame clones only and misses some. Of 70,000 or so clones listed, 71% are singletons. The sample in question was peripheral blood mononuclear cells (PBMCs), obtained before the second cycle of nivolumab. The receptors were gathered from a human donor with classical Hodgkin lymphoma. Each CDR3 is given with its conserved first and last residue. The D gene is left open where the match is weak. Clone size is shown for a subset of rows, as once, few, many or a class of expanded clone.

-	TRBV7-9	TRBJ2-1	-	TGTGCCAGCAGCTTAATTTGGGGGTCTGGGAACAATGAGCAGTTCTTC	CASSLIWGSGNNEQFF
-	TRBV7-3	TRBJ2-5	-	TGTGCCAGCGCGGTGGTTGGGGGCCACCAAGAGACCCAGTACTTC	CASAVVGGHQETQYF
-	TRBV27	TRBJ1-1	TRBD1	TGTGCCAGCAGTCTTCAGGGGGGGACCACTGAAGCTTTCTTT	CASSLQGGTTEAFF
-	TRBV25-1	TRBJ1-2	-	TGTGCCAGCAGTGAATTGGGAAGTCCTAACTATGGCTACACCTTC	CASSELGSPNYGYTF
-	TRBV5-1	TRBJ2-7	-	TGCGCCAGCAGCTTGCAGGGGTCGCGGGAGCAGTACTTC	CASSLQGSREQYF
-	TRBV5-4	TRBJ2-1	TRBD2	TGTGCCAGCAGCCGAGCGGGAGGGCCCTACAATGAGCAGTTCTTC	CASSRAGGPYNEQFF
many	TRBV5-6	TRBJ2-4	-	TGTGCCAGCAGCCCCGGGACTAACATTCAGTACTTC	CASSPGTNIQYF
-	TRBV6-4	TRBJ2-2	-	TGTGCCAGCAGCTTCTCGGGGGATGCGACCGGGGAGCTGTTTTTT	CASSFSGDATGELFF
-	TRBV29-1	TRBJ1-1	-	TGCAGCGTTGCAACGGAGGCCACTGAAGCTTTCTTT	CSVATEATEAFF
-	TRBV7-9	TRBJ2-2	TRBD1	TGTGCCAGCACCACCACCCCGGGGGCGACAGGGGGCACCGGGGAGCTGTTTTTT	CASTTTPGATGGTGELFF
-	TRBV6-6	TRBJ1-2	-	TGTGCCAGCAGTTACCCAGTCGGGGGAGAGAATGGCTACACCTTC	CASSYPVGGENGYTF
-	TRBV19	TRBJ1-1	-	TGTGCCAGTAGTACCCGGGCCCGAGCTTTCTTT	CASSTRARAFF
once	TRBV5-1	TRBJ1-2	-	TGCGCCAGCAGCTTGGATCCCAGGGACTATGGCTACACCTTC	CASSLDPRDYGYTF
-	TRBV7-9	TRBJ2-1	-	TGTGCCAGCAGTCCCGACGTGGGATTCGCCTACAATGAGCAGTTCTTC	CASSPDVGFAYNEQFF
few	TRBV12-5	TRBJ1-2	-	TGTGCTAGTGGTTCGGGGGCTGGGGACTATGGCTACACCTTC	CASGSGAGDYGYTF
-	TRBV28	TRBJ2-7	TRBD1	TGTGCCAGCAGTTGGCAGGGGGCATACTACGAGCAGTACTTC	CASSWQGAYYEQYF
-	TRBV5-1	TRBJ2-1	-	TGCGCCAGCAGCTTGACGCAAGGTCCCAATGAGCAGTTCTTC	CASSLTQGPNEQFF
-	TRBV27	TRBJ2-7	-	TGTGCCAGCAGTTTATCAGTACCGGGACCGAGCTCCTACGAGCAGTACTTC	CASSLSVPGPSSYEQYF
-	TRBV5-5	TRBJ1-2	-	TGTGCCAGCAGCCCGGTAGCAGGGTTGACCAACTATGGCTACACCTTC	CASSPVAGLTNYGYTF
-	TRBV6-5	TRBJ1-1	-	TGTGCCAGCAGTTACGGGAGGGGCCACACTGAAGCTTTCTTT	CASSYGRGHTEAFF
-	TRBV29-1	TRBJ2-7	-	TGCAGCGTTGAAGATCCTCAGGGTTGGGAGCAGTACTTC	CSVEDPQGWEQYF
-	TRBV9	TRBJ1-4	-	TGTGCCAGCAGCGCAGCAGGGACCGCCGCGGCGGAAAAACTGTTTTTT	CASSAAGTAAAEKLFF
-	TRBV28	TRBJ2-1	TRBD2	TGTGCCAGCAGTTTACAACTAGCGGGAGGGCCTATAAGATACAATGAGCAGTTCTTC	CASSLQLAGGPIRYNEQFF
few	TRBV18	TRBJ2-5	-	TGTGCCAGCTCACCACCCAGACTTCGAAAGGGGAGAGGGCAAGAGACCCAGTACTTC	CASSPPRLRKGRGQETQYF
-	TRBV27	TRBJ2-7	TRBD1	TGTGCCAGCAGTTTATCGATGACAGGGGGCGAGCAGTACTTC	CASSLSMTGGEQYF
-	TRBV15	TRBJ2-7	-	TGTGCCACCAGCAGAGACACCGACCAAAGGCAGCAGTACTTC	CATSRDTDQRQQYF
-	TRBV6-5	TRBJ1-2	-	TGTGCCAGCAGTTACTCGAGATTTGGCCGTGGCTACACCTTC	CASSYSRFGRGYTF
-	TRBV12-1	TRBJ1-5	-	TGTGCCAGCAGCCATCCGCGACGGATCAATCAGCCCCAGCATTTT	CASSHPRRINQPQHF
-	TRBV29-1	TRBJ1-4	-	TGCAGCGTTGAACAGGGTCCCGAAAAACTGTTTTTT	CSVEQGPEKLFF
-	TRBV5-1	TRBJ1-1	-	TGCGCCAGCAGCGTTGGAAGCCTCCCAACCTTCATGAACACTGAAGCTTTCTTT	CASSVGSLPTFMNTEAFF
many	TRBV7-6	TRBJ1-1	-	TGTGCCAGCAGCTTAGGAGGACTGTCGGACACTGAAGCTTTCTTT	CASSLGGLSDTEAFF
few	TRBV6-5	TRBJ1-5	-	TGTGCCAGCAGTTACGAGAGGTATCAGCCCCAGCATTTT	CASSYERYQPQHF
many	TRBV28	TRBJ2-7	-	TGTGCCACCGGGGTGATCCTTCCGCCCTACGAGCAGTACTTC	CATGVILPPYEQYF
-	TRBV5-1	TRBJ1-4	-	TGTGCCAGCAGCCTGAAGGGTCTCTCTAATGAAAAACTGTTTTTT	CASSLKGLSNEKLFF
few	TRBV7-9	TRBJ1-3	-	TGTGCCAGCAGTTTGGCGACAGGATGGGGTTCTGGAAACACCATATATTTT	CASSLATGWGSGNTIYF
-	TRBV1	TRBJ2-1	-	TGCACCAGCAGCCTCCTTGTGCGAGGCGGGAGGTGCCACAATGAGCAGTTCTTC	CTSSLLVRGGRCHNEQFF
-	TRBV11-3	TRBJ2-1	-	TGTGCCAGCAGCTTAGCCGGCTCGGGGAATGAGCAGTTCTTC	CASSLAGSGNEQFF
once	TRBV6-1	TRBJ1-2	-	TGTGCCAGCAGTGAAGCGCCTAGCTATGGCTACACCTTC	CASSEAPSYGYTF
-	TRBV4-1	TRBJ1-2	TRBD1	TGCGCCAGCAGCCCACAGACAGGGACCTATGGCTACACCTTC	CASSPQTGTYGYTF
few	TRBV30	TRBJ1-2	-	TGTGCCTGGAGTGTGGGGGGCGCTGGCTACACCTTC	CAWSVGGAGYTF
-	TRBV29-1	TRBJ2-1	TRBD2	TGCAGCGTTGTTCCGGGGGGACCCTCCTACAATGAGCAGTTCTTC	CSVVPGGPSYNEQFF
few	TRBV5-1	TRBJ2-3	-	TGCGCCAGCAGCTTTGAAGGGGGCACAGATACGCAGTATTTT	CASSFEGGTDTQYF
few	TRBV5-6	TRBJ2-7	TRBD1	TGTGCCAGCAGCTTGGCCGGGACAGGGTCCTACGAGCAGTACTTC	CASSLAGTGSYEQYF